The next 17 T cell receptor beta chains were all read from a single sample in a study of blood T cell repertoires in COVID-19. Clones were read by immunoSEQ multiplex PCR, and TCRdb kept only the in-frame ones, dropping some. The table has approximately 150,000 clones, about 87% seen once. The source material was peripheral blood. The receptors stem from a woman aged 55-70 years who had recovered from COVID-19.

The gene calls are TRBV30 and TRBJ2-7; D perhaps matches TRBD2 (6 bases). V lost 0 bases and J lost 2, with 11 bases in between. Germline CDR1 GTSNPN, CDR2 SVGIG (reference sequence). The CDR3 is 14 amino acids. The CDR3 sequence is CAWSVPGLTYEQYF. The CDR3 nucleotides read TGTGCCTGGAGTGTACCCGGACTAACCTACGAGCAGTACTTC.

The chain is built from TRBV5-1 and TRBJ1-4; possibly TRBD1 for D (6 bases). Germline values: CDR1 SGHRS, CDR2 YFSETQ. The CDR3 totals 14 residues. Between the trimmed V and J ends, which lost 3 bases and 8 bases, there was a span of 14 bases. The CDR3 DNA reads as TGCGCCAGCAGCTCCGGACAGACGGGGGAAAAACTGTTTTTT. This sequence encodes CASSSGQTGEKLFF.

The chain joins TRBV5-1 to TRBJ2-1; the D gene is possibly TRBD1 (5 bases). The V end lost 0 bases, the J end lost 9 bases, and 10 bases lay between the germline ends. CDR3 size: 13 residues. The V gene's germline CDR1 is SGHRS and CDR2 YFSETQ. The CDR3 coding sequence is TGCGCCAGCAGCTTGGGACCGCAGGGTGAGCAGTTCTTC. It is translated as CASSLGPQGEQFF.

This CDR3 is CASRRDYNSPLHF. The CDR3 nucleotides read TGTGCCAGTAGGCGGGACTATAATTCACCCCTCCACTTT. The rearrangement links TRBV19 to TRBJ1-6; D not resolved. CDR3 length equals 13 residues. From germline, CDR1 is LNHDA and CDR2 SQIVND (reference sequence). V gave up 6 bases and J gave up 3 bases, with 6 bases separating them.

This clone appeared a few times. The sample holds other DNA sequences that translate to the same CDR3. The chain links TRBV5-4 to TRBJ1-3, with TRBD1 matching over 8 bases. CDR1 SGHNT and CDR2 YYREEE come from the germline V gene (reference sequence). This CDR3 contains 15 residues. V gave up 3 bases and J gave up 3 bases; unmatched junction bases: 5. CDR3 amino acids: CASSSQGAGGNTIYF. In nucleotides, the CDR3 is TGTGCCAGCAGCTCGCAGGGGGCGGGTGGAAACACCATATATTTT.

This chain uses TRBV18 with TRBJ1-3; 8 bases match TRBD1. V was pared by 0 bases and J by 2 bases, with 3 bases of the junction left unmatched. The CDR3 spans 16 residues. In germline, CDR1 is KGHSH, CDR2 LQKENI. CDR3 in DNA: TGTGCCAGCTCACCACCGCAGGGGGCAACTGGAAACACCATATATTTT. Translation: CASSPPQGATGNTIYF.

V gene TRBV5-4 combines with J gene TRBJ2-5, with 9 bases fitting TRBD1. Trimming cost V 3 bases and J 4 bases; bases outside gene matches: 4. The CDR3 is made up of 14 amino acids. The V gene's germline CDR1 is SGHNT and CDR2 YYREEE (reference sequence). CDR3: CASSSPGQGETQYF. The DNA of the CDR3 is TGTGCCAGCAGCTCCCCGGGACAGGGAGAGACCCAGTACTTC.

The CDR3 reads CASSPPRDGTDTQYF. The CDR3 region has the DNA TGTGCCAGCTCACCACCCAGGGATGGCACAGATACGCAGTATTTT. The chain employs TRBV18 and TRBJ2-3; tentative D call: TRBD1 (5 bases). V lost 0 bases to trimming and J lost 1 base, with 8 bases between them. The CDR3 runs to 15 residues. The germline V gene has CDR1 KGHSH and CDR2 LQKENI.

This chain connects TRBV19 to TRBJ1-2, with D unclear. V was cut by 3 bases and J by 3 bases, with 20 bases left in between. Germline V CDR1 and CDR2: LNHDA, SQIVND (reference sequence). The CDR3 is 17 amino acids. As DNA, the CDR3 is TGTGCCAGTAGTATCACCTCCCCTCCGACCGGGGACTATGGCTACACCTTC. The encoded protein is CASSITSPPTGDYGYTF. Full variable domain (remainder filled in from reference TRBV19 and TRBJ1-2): DGGITQSPKYLFRKEGQNVTLSCEQNLNHDAMYWYRQDPGQGLRLIYYSQIVNDFQKGDIAEGYSVSREKKESFPLTVTSAQKNPTAFYLCASSITSPPTGDYGYTFGSGTRLTVV.

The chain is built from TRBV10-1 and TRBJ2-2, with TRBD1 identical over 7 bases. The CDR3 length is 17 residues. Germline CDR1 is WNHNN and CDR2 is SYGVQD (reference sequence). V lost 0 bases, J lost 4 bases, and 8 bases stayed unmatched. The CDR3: CASSESGTAYFTGELFF. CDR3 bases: TGCGCCAGCAGTGAGTCGGGGACAGCATACTTCACCGGGGAGCTGTTTTTT.

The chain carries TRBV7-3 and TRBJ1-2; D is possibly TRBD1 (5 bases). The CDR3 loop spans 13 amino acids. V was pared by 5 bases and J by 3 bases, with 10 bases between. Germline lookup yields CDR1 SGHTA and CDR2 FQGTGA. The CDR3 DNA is TGTGCCAGCAGCCCCCAGGGTGACTATGGCTACACCTTC. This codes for CASSPQGDYGYTF. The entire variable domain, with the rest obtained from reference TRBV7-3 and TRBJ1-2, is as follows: GAGVSQTPSNKVTEKGKYVELRCDPISGHTALYWYRQSLGQGPEFLIYFQGTGAADDSGLPNDRFFAVRPEGSVSTLKIQRTERGDSAVYLCASSPQGDYGYTFGSGTRLTVV.

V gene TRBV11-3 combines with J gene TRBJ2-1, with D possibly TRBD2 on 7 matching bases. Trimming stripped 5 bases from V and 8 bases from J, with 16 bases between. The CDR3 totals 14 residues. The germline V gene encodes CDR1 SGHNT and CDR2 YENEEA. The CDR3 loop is CASSPWGGADEQFF. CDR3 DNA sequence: TGTGCCAGCAGCCCTTGGGGGGGGGCCGATGAGCAGTTCTTC.

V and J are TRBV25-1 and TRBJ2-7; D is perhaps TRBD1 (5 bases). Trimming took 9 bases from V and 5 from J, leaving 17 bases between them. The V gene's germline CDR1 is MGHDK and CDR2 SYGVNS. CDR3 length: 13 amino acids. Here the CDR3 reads CARCPGIVNEQYF. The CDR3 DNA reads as TGTGCCAGGTGTCCAGGGATAGTAAACGAGCAGTACTTC.

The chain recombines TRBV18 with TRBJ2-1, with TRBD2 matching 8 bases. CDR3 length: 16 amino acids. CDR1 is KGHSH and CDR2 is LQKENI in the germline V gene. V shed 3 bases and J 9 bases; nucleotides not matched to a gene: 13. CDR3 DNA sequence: TGTGCCAGCTCACCCCAGGGCGGGGGGAACATAGGTGAGCAGTTCTTC. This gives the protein CASSPQGGGNIGEQFF.

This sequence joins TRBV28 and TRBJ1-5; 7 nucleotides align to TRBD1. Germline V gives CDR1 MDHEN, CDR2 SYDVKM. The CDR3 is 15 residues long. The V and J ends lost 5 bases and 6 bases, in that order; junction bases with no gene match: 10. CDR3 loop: CASSEQGLLRQPQHF. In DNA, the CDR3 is TGTGCCAGCAGTGAACAGGGGCTCTTACGTCAGCCCCAGCATTTT. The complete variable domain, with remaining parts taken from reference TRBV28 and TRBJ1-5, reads DVKVTQSSRYLVKRTGEKVFLECVQDMDHENMFWYRQDPGLGLRLIYFSYDVKMKEKGDIPEGYSVSREKKERFSLILESASTNQTSMYLCASSEQGLLRQPQHFGDGTRLSIL.

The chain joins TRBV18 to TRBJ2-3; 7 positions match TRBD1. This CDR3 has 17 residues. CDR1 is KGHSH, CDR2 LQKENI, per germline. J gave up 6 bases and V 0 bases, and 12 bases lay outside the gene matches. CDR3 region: CASSPPTGQTLLDTQYF. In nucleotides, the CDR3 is TGTGCCAGCTCACCACCAACGGGACAGACACTCTTGGATACGCAGTATTTT.

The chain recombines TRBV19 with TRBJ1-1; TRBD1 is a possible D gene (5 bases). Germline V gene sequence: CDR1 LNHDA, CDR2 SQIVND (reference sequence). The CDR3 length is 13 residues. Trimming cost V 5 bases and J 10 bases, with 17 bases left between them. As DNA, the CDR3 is TGTGCCAGTAGTTATCGGACATTTCAAGGAGCTTTCTTT. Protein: CASSYRTFQGAFF.